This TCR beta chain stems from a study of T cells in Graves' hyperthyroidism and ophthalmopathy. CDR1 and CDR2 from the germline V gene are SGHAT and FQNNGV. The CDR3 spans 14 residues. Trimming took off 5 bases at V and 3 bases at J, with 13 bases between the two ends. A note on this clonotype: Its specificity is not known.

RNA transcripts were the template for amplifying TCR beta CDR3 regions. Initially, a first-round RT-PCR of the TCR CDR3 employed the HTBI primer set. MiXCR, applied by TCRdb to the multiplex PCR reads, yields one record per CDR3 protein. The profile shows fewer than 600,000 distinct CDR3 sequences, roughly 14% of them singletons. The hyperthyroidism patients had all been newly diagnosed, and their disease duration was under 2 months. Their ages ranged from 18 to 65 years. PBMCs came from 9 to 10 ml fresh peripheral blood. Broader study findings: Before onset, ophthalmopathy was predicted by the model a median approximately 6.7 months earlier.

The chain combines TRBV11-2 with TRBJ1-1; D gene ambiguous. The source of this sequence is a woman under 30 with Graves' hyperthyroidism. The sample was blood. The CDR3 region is CASSANSGDTEAFF. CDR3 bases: TGTGCCAGCAGCGCGAACAGTGGGGACACTGAAGCTTTCTTT.